The present T cell receptor (beta chain) was sequenced within a study of blood T cells in healthy people across ages. V lost 0 bases and J lost 1, with 6 bases in between. Germline V CDR1 and CDR2: SGHTA, FQGNSA. The CDR3 spans 14 residues. The sample, around 10 milliliters of peripheral blood, was drawn from each donor. Primers used in a second PCR of about 6 to 11 cycles were a sample-barcoded 5' primer and a J-beta primer mix. MiXCR, run by TCRdb on the 5' RACE reads, gives a single entry per CDR3 protein. The profile shows 850,000 to 1,000,000 distinct CDR3 sequences, roughly 52% of them singletons.

Input material: blood. This rearrangement joins TRBV7-2 to TRBJ1-1; D uncertain. The TCR originated in a young man in good health. The CDR3 coding sequence is TGTGCCAGCAGCTTAGCGCGGCAGAACACTGAAGCTTTCTTT. Translation gives CASSLARQNTEAFF.